This T cell receptor beta chain was observed in a study of Ad26.COV2.S vaccination and SARS-CoV-2 variants. Findings and caveats of the study: While placebo recipients had lower spike-specific TCR breadth, vaccine recipients had more. Spike-specific responses of CD8+ and CD4+ T cells were reported to display substantial breadth after vaccination.

Some clones are missing from TCRdb's copy, which holds only in-frame ones; the method was immunoSEQ multiplex PCR. Of 300,000 to 500,000 clones in the sample, around nine tenths were seen once. Germline assignment: CDR1 MGHRA and CDR2 YSYEKL. Unmatched junction bases numbered 7, after V lost 2 bases and J lost 6 bases. This CDR3 region has 15 residues. Treatment denoted: around 19 received Ad26.COV2.S at low or high dose, single or two shots; about 5 received placebo; per-sample allocation not given. Collection of the samples took place on day 63 after the first injection of vaccine or placebo. SARS-CoV-2 spike from the Wuhan strain was encoded by the vaccine, an Ad26 vector. Note on this clone: The antigen remains undetermined.

The receptor was isolated from a person between 18 and 65 years old who received the Ad26.COV2.S COVID-19 vaccine or a placebo. Sequenced material: peripheral blood, taken in a trial of Ad26.COV2.S vaccine versus placebo. This rearrangement joins TRBV4-1 to TRBJ2-3, with 8 bases matching TRBD2. The CDR3 sequence: CASSQHGGLGDTQYF. The CDR3 nucleotides are TGCGCCAGCAGCCAACACGGGGGACTAGGGGATACGCAGTATTTT.